Listed below are T cell receptor beta chains from one sample, sequenced in a study of blood T cell repertoires in COVID-19. The method was immunoSEQ multiplex PCR; TCRdb's version includes in-frame clones alone and lacks a portion of them. The data show 280,000 or so clones, around 88% seen once. Sequenced material: peripheral blood. These receptors originate from a woman between 25 and 40 years old who had recovered from COVID-19. The CDR3 runs from the conserved cysteine through the conserved F or W.

V	CDR3
TRBV7-3	CASSLKGRASTEAFF
TRBV7-2	CASSLFSGTDTQYF
TRBV4-1	CASSLTPGLAGGLAGRDEQFF
TRBV6-2/TRBV6-3	CASSYSGRKISYEQYF
TRBV28	CASSFVSAGGNNEQFF
TRBV5-1	CASSLVFRRGSNEQFF
TRBV19	CASNIPRYGYTF
TRBV5-1	CASSLNRDGYTF
TRBV4-3	CASSPTGTSGYNEQFF
TRBV7-2	CASSLQLYEQYF
TRBV18	CASQGQGGYGYTF
TRBV5-1	CASSLDGGSTDTQYF
TRBV2	CASRPLANTQYF
TRBV28	CATIRHNYEQYF
TRBV10-3	CAISEVRTDLF
TRBV28	CASSLGGGEAFF
TRBV15	CATSRSSGGAIDTQYF
TRBV5-1	CASSPAFSGGSSYNEQFF
TRBV7-9	CASSSQAGEETQYF
TRBV11-2	CASNLPGGLQFF
TRBV27	CASRPAVAGGRDTQYF
TRBV3-1/TRBV3-2	CASSQDTVTQYF
TRBV27	CASSSKLALARYF
TRBV11-3	CASSRDRGETQYF
TRBV7-9	CASSYEEAQPQHF
TRBV6-6	CASTFRGDKPYEQYF
TRBV5-4	CASSPRQGSLAKNIQYF
TRBV4-2	CASSQGLDSNYGYTF
TRBV24-1	CATTGQGSYNEQFF
TRBV6-2/TRBV6-3	CASSAAGGAEGNQPQHF
TRBV6-1	CASSERHLNTEAFF
TRBV28	CASSLRRGAGTNWEQYF
TRBV5-4	CASSTPGRSPYEQYF
TRBV2	CASSDRGVYNEQFF
TRBV7-6	CASSPGDRGINNEQFF
TRBV5-1	CASSLGGGAENEQFF
TRBV5-1	CASSLAGYGNTIYF
TRBV18	CASSPGHLNQPQHF
TRBV19	CASTLTGGNSPLHF
TRBV5-1	CASRQGQETQYF
TRBV28	CASADSRVSPLHF
TRBV28	CASSSHLAGPANTQYF
TRBV4-1	CASSLGGGSSYEQYF
TRBV7-3	CASSPRHREGANVLTF
TRBV7-8	CASSLGGQGNNQPQHF
TRBV27	CASSPVTRNQPQHF
TRBV6-5	CASSYYRGRETQYF
TRBV9	CASSVVGFYGYTF
TRBV10-1	CASRGTSSGNTIYF
TRBV7-9	CASSLGRTGALTDTQYF
TRBV2	CASSERGQGAQPQHF
TRBV7-6	CASRRTSFAYEQYF